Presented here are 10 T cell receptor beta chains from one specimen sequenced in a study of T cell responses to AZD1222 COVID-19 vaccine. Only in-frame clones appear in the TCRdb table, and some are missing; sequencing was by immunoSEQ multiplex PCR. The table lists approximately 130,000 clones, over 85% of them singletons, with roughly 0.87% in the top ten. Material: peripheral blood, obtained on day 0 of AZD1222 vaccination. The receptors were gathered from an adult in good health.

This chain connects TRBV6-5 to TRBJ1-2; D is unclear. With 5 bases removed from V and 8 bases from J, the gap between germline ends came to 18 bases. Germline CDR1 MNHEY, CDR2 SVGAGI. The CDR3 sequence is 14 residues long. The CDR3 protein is CASSSGGRLGGYTF. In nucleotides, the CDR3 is TGTGCCAGCAGTAGCGGCGGCAGGCTTGGCGGCTACACCTTC.

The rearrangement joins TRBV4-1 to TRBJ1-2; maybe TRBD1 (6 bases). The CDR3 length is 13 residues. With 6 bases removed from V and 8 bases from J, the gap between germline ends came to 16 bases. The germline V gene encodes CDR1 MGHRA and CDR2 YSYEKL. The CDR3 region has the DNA TGCGCCAGCAGGCAACAGGGTTGGGAAGGCTACACCTTC. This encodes CASRQQGWEGYTF.

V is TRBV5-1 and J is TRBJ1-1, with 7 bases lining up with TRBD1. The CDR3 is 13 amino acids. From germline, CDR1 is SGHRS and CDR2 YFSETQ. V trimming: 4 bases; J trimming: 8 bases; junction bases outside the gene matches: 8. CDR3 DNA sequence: TGCGCCAGCAGCGCCGGGACAGCCACAGAAGCTTTCTTT. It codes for CASSAGTATEAFF.

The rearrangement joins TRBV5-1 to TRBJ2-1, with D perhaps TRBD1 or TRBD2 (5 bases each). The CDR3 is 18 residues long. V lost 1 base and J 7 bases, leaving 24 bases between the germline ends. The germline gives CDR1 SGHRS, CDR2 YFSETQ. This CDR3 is CASSLKLTGTVLRNEQFF. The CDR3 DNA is TGCGCCAGCAGCTTGAAACTCACCGGGACCGTCCTTAGGAATGAGCAGTTCTTC.

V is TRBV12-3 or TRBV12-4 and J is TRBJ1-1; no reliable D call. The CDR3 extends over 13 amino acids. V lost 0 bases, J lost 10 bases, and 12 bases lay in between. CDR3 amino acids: CASSLAAGVGAFF. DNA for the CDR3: TGTGCCAGCAGTTTAGCAGCTGGGGTCGGAGCTTTCTTT.

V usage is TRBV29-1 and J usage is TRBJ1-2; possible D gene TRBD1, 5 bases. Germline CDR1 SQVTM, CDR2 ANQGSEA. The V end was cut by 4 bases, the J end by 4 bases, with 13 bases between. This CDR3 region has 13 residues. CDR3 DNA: TGCAGCGTTGGGTCCACAAGGGGCTATGGCTACACCTTC. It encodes CSVGSTRGYGYTF.

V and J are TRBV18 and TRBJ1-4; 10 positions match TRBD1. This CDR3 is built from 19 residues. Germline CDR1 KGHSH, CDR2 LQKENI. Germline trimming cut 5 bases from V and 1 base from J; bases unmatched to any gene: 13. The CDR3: CASSSMRPGTGVTNEKLFF. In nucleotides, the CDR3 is TGTGCCAGCTCAAGTATGCGTCCCGGGACAGGGGTAACTAATGAAAAACTGTTTTTT.

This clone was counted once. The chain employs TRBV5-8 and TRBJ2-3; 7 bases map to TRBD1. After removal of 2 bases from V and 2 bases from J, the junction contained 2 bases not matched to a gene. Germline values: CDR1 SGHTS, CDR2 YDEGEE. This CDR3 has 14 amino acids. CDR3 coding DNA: TGTGCCAGCAGCTTAGGGACAGCCACAGATACGCAGTATTTT. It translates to CASSLGTATDTQYF. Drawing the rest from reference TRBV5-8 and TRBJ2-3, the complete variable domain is EAGVTQSPTHLIKTRGQQATLRCSPISGHTSVYWYQQALGLGLQFLLWYDEGEERNRGNFPPRFSGRQFPNYSSELNVNALELEDSALYLCASSLGTATDTQYFGPGTRLTVL.

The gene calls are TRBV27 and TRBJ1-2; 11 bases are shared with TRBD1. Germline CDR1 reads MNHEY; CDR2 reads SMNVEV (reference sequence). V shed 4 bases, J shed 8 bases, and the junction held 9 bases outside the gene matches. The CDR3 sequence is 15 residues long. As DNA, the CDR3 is TGTGCCAGCAGTTCGCTAGGACAGGGGGCCAAAGGCTACACCTTC. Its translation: CASSSLGQGAKGYTF.

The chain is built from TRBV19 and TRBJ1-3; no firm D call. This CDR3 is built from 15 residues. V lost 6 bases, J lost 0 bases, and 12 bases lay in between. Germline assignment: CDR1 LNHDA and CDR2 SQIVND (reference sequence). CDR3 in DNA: TGTGCCAGTAGCCCTCGAAGGTACTCTGGAAACACCATATATTTT. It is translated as CASSPRRYSGNTIYF. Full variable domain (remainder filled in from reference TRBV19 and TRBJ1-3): DGGITQSPKYLFRKEGQNVTLSCEQNLNHDAMYWYRQDPGQGLRLIYYSQIVNDFQKGDIAEGYSVSREKKESFPLTVTSAQKNPTAFYLCASSPRRYSGNTIYFGEGSWLTVV.